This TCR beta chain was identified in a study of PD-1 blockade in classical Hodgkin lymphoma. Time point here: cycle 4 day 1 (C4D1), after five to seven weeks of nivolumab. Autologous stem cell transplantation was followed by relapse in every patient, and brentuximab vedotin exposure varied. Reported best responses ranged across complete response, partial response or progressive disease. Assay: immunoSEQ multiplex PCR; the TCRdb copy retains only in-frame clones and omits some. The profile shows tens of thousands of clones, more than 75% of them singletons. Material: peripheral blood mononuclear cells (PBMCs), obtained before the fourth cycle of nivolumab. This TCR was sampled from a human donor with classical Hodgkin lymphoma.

Written as DNA, the CDR3 is TGTGCCAGCAGTCCCGGGGGGGCGGGTGGCTACACCTTC. Amino acid sequence: CASSPGGAGGYTF. This sequence joins TRBV2 and TRBJ1-2; D might be TRBD1 (6 bases). V gave up 5 bases and J gave up 7 bases, with 14 bases separating them. The CDR3 is 13 amino acids. The V gene's germline CDR1 is SNHLY and CDR2 FYNNEI.